Detailed here is one TCR beta chain. At least ten counts were recorded for this clonotype. Its antigen target is currently unknown. No much larger clone exists at a distance of one base, and base qualities are not known. The germline V gene sets CDR1 to SGHAT and CDR2 to FQNNGV. Measured from the cysteine to the phenylalanine, the CDR3 is 15 residues long. The read is trimmed to its CDR3 DNA, 45 bases read in frame from base 1. V drops 4 bases and J drops 0 bases, leaving 13 bases in between. The data belong to a study of regulatory T cells in long-lasting Graves disease listed by TCRdb under 2021. Looking at the study overall: Antithyroid drugs had been taken for less than 3 months by newly diagnosed Graves' disease patients. A total of roughly 35 samples underwent TCR sequencing: about 13 from persistent and roughly 20 from newly diagnosed Graves' disease patients. Peripheral blood TCR sequencing and RNA sequencing compared persistent Graves' disease patients with newly diagnosed Graves' disease patients. The study took place in China and was registered as a clinical trial.

The time point label on this specimen signifies: newly diagnosed GD, antithyroid drugs for less than 3 months. RNA was extracted from PBMCs in TRIzol for both TCR sequencing and RNA sequencing. The diagnosis of Graves' disease followed American Thyroid Association guidelines. Patients were recruited from an endocrinology department in Xi'an, China. Each patient gave 8.5 to 9.5 milliliters of peripheral blood, collected in an EDTA anticoagulant tube. PBMCs were isolated by Ficoll Paque Plus density gradient separation without further T cell sorting. An Agilent 2100 Bioanalyzer and agarose gel were used to check RNA quality, and a NanoDrop 2000 was used to measure RNA concentration. The paper's findings and limits, for the study overall: Compared with newly diagnosed patients, persistent Graves' disease patients had lower TCR Shannon entropy and fewer highly expanded clones, which suggests clonal expansion. A larger number of public clonotypes was shared among persistent patients (approximately 2,500) than among newly diagnosed patients (roughly 970). Peripheral blood alone was examined, since thyroid tissue, which constituted the primary lesion, could not be accessed. The authors acknowledged the small sample size as a limitation that may reduce accuracy. Only the TCR beta chain was sequenced and analyzed. TRBV28, TRBJ1-2 and TRBJ2-5 were preferentially used in persistent disease, while TRBV20-1 and TRBJ2-1 were favored in newly diagnosed disease.

The library relied on multiplex PCR. Sequencing took place on an Illumina HiSeq 4000. To build TCR beta libraries, CDR3 regions were amplified by Arm-PCR using iRepertoire HTBI primers. PCR products were gel purified before sequencing. The authors' analysis ran thus. Across samples, about 63 TRBV and roughly 15 TRBJ segments were identified and used for gene usage analysis of CDR3 amino acid clonotypes. COPE and FqMerger were used to merge filtered high-quality paired reads into contigs. Contigs were aligned with BLAST to IMGT TRBV, TRBD and TRBJ reference genes, and CDR3 was defined per IMGT. Clonotypes above 0.1% frequency were classified as highly expanded clones. Shannon entropy was used to measure repertoire diversity, and the Gini coefficient was used to measure V-J evenness. Clonotypes shared by more than one individual were considered public. TCRdb reprocessed the public reads (quality trimming at Q25 with fastp, clone calling with MiXCR) and kept in-frame beta chains. Rows with a matching CDR3 protein are joined into one entry that keeps the most common DNA and genes. TCRdb's processing, not the authors', yielded these V and J calls. This sample has approximately 390,000 distinct CDR3 sequences in its table, and 15% to 20% of those were observed once. The ten largest clones take up around 20% of the sample.

The data were also submitted as part of a second study, on T cells in Graves' hyperthyroidism and ophthalmopathy. The second study, in turn, reports: Stable Graves' hyperthyroidism was defined as no progression to ophthalmopathy during 18 months of follow-up. Hyperthyroidism patients were newly diagnosed, had a disease duration of under 2 months, and were aged 18 to 65 years. Exclusion was applied to patients with uncontrolled infections, other autoimmune diseases, pregnancy or lactation. Diagnoses were established on the basis of clinical symptoms, serum thyroxine and TRAb, thyroid ultrasound, and orbital computed tomography. The TCR CDR3 was subjected to a first round of RT-PCR using the HTBI primer set and the Qiagen OneStep RT-PCR kit. Most expanded thyroid clonotypes (frequency above 0.001) were also found in blood, which suggests that blood repertoires may mirror thyroid immune responses. Ophthalmopathy was separated from stable hyperthyroidism by a 13 V-J signature model, with roughly 88% sensitivity and approximately 81% specificity obtained in cross-validation and 80%/75% obtained in testing. In validation, the model predicted progression to ophthalmopathy a median of roughly six months before onset, with over 55% sensitivity and roughly 77% specificity. A discovery cohort of fewer than 110 patients, approximately 44 with Graves' ophthalmopathy and fewer than 65 with stable Graves' hyperthyroidism, was used to find distinguishing TCR V-J signatures. Prospective prediction of ophthalmopathy was tested in an independent validation cohort of 18 to 20 hyperthyroidism patients and 15 to 17 patients who later progressed to ophthalmopathy. The 100 discovery patients were randomly divided into training and test sets at a 7:3 ratio. In addition, the study compared T-cell repertoires in thyroid tissue and in blood from roughly six Graves' hyperthyroidism patients. After blood sampling, hyperthyroidism patients were treated with methimazole at a starting dose of 30 mg daily, and ophthalmopathy patients were treated with high-dose intravenous methylprednisolone. Libraries were constructed in a second round of multiplex PCR, after which size selection and purification were carried out. Paired-end sequencing of the libraries was performed with 100 bp reads on an Illumina HiSeq2000. SOAPnuke was used to process the raw data, throwing out any read that contained adapters or uncalled bases, had a mean Phred below 15, or lacked an exact constant-primer or identifier match. High-quality paired reads were merged with COPE v1.2.5, and unique nucleotide sequences were defined as clonotypes. MiTCR v1.1 was used to align clonotypes to the IMGT TRBV, TRBD and TRBJ reference segments. Only V-J combinations with frequency above 0.0001, covering 99% to 99.2% of repertoires, were analysed. The TCS score was defined as the ratio of F50 (clonal expansion) to E x V (chaos), calculated using BLOSUM62-based TCRdist between CDR3 peptides within each V-J. Welch's t-statistics and random forest reduced approximately 520 V-J features to under 15, which were used in a naive Bayes classifier (R e1071). Sample size was not statistically predetermined, and blinding of investigators to group allocation was not performed. TCR Vbeta CDR3 sequencing of some 140 peripheral blood samples (43 ophthalmopathy, around 80 hyperthyroidism and roughly 17 progressor patients) is reported in the paper.

The specimen was peripheral blood mononuclear cells (PBMCs), collected at new diagnosis, from a patient treated with antithyroid drugs. The chain joins TRBV11-2 to TRBJ2-7; the D call is tentative, TRBD1 or TRBD2, as each matches 5 bases. The clonotype was recovered from a woman aged 18-30 years with Graves disease. Donor details come from another sample of the same person, matched by shared clones. At the DNA level, the sequence is TGTGCCAGCAGCTCGGGACCGTCGAGCTCCTACGAGCAGTACTTC. Its translation is CASSSGPSSSYEQYF.